This T cell receptor (beta chain) was documented in a study of human T cells and chemical hapten exposure. Study overall: Patients' scalps got diphenylcyclopropenone weekly throughout the approximately 23-week study.

The table lists this clonotype with a few counts. What it binds is not known. Study-level findings and limits: Against controls, expanded TCRs gave rise to significantly more large CDR3 similarity clusters. Patch test score was positively correlated with the counts of PT1 expanded TCRs. Counts of TCRs above 1 in 1000 frequency stayed unchanged with DPC sensitization.

Documented time point: pre-sensitization, week 0. Treatment indicated: therapeutic diphenylcyclopropenone sensitization with weekly scalp DPC. Germline V gene sequence: CDR1 KGHSH, CDR2 LQKENI. Trimming removed 6 bases from V and 4 bases from J, with 15 bases in between. The CDR3 has 14 amino acids. TCRdb reanalysed the RACE reads using MiXCR and keeps one entry per CDR3 protein. The table includes a few hundred thousand distinct CDR3 sequences, around 5% detected once. Sequencing used whole blood, obtained in connection with sensitization to the hapten diphenylcyclopropenone (DPC). This sequence originates from a woman in her late teens or twenties with alopecia areata. Some clones in this sample may be carry-over from other donors' samples. V is TRBV18 and J is TRBJ1-1; maybe TRBD1 (6 bases). CDR3 sequence (DNA): TGTGCCAGCTCCCTCGGGTCAGGGGCCACTGAAGCTTTCTTT. Translating it yields CASSLGSGATEAFF.